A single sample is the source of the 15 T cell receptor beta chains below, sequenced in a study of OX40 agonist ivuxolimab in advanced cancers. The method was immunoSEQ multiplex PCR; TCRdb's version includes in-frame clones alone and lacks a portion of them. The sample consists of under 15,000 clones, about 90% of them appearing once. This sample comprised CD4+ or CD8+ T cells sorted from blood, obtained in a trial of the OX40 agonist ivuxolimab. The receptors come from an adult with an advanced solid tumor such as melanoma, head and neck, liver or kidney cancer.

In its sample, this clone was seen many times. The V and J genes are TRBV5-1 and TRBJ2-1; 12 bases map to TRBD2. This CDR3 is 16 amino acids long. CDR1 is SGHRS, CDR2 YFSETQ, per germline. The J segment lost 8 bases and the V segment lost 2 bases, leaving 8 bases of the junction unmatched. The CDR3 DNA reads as TGCGCCAGCAGCTTTCCTAGCGGGGGGGTTTTCTATGAGCAGTTCTTC. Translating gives CASSFPSGGVFYEQFF.

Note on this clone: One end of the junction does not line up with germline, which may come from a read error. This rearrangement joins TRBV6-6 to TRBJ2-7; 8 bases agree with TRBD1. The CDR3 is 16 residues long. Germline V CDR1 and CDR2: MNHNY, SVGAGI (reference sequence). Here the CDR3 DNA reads TGTGCCAGCAGTCACTCCGACAGGGGCTTAACCTACGAGCAGTACTTC. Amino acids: CASSHSDRGLTYEQYF.

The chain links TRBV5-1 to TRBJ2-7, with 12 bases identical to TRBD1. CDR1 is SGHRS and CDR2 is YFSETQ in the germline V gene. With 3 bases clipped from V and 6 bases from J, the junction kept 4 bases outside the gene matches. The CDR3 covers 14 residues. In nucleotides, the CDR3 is TGCGCCAGCAGCTCCGGGACAGGGGGCTTCGAGCAGTACTTC. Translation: CASSSGTGGFEQYF.

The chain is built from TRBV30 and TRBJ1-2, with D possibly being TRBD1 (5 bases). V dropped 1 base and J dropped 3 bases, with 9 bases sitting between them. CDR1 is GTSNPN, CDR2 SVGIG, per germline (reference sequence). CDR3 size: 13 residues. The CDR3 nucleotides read TGTGCCTGGAGTGAGACGGGGGACTATGGCTACACCTTC. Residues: CAWSETGDYGYTF.

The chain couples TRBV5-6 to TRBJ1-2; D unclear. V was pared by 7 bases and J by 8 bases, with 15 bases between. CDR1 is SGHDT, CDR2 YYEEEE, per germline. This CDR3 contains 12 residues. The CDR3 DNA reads TGTGCCAGCCTGGATCCAAAGTCAGGCTACACCTTC. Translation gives CASLDPKSGYTF.

The DNA of the CDR3 is TGTGCCAGCAGCTTGGAGGGCTGGGGGGTCACCGGGGAGCTGTTTTTT. It specifies CASSLEGWGVTGELFF. The rearrangement joins TRBV5-6 to TRBJ2-2, with D perhaps TRBD2 (6 bases). Germline V lookup: CDR1 SGHDT, CDR2 YYEEEE. V was clipped by 0 bases and J by 4 bases, with 13 bases between them. This CDR3 is 16 amino acids long.

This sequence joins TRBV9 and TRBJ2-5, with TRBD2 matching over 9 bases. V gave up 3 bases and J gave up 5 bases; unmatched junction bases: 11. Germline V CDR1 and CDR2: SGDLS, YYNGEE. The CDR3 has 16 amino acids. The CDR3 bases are TGTGCCAGCAGCGCCGCTCCGGGACTAGCCTGGGAGACCCAGTACTTC. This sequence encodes CASSAAPGLAWETQYF.

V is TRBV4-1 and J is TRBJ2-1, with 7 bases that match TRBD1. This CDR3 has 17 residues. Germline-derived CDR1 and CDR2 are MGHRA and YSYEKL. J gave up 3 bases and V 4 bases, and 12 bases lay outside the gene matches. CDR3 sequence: CASSLMQTGIGYNEQFF. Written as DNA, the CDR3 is TGCGCCAGCAGCCTAATGCAGACAGGGATTGGCTACAATGAGCAGTTCTTC.

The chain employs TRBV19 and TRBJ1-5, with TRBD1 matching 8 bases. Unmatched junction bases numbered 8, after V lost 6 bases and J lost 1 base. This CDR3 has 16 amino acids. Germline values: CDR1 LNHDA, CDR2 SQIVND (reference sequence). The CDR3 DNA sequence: TGTGCCAGTAGGACTTTTGGACAGGGAAGCAATCAGCCCCAGCATTTT. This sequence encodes CASRTFGQGSNQPQHF.

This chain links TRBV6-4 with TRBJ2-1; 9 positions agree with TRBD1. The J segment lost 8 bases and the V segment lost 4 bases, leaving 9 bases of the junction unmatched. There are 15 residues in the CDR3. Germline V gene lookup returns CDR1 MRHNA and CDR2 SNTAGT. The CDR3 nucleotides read TGTGCCAGCAGTGCGTCCACAGGGGGCGGGGATGAGCAGTTCTTC. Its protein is CASSASTGGGDEQFF.

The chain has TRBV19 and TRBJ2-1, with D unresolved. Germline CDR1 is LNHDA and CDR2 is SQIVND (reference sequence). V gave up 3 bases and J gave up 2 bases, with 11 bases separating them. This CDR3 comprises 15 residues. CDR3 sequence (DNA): TGTGCCAGTAGTATTGAGTCCGGCCCCTACAATGAGCAGTTCTTC. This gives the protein CASSIESGPYNEQFF.

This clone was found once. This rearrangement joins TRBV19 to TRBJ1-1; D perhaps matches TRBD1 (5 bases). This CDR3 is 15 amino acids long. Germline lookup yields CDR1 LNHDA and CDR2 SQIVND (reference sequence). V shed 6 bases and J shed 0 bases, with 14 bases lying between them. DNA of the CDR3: TGTGCCAGTAGGGACAATAGACTCCTGAACACTGAAGCTTTCTTT. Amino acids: CASRDNRLLNTEAFF.

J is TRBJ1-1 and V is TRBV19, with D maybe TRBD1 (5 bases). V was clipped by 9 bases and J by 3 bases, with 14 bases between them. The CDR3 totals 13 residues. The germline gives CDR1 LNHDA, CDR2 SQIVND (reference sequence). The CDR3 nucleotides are TGTGCCAGCTCATCTTCCAGGGACACTGAAGCTTTCTTT. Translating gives CASSSSRDTEAFF.

CDR3 residues: CASSLWVTGELFF. The CDR3 nucleotides are TGTGCCAGCAGCTTGTGGGTTACCGGGGAGCTGTTTTTT. V and J are TRBV5-4 and TRBJ2-2; D unclear. V gave up 1 base and J gave up 5 bases, with 6 bases separating them. The germline gives CDR1 SGHNT, CDR2 YYREEE (reference sequence). The CDR3 has 13 amino acids.

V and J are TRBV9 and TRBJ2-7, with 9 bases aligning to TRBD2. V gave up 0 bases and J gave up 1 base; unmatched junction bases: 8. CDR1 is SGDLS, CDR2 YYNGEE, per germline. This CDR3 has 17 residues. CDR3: CASSVAGASGNSYEQYF. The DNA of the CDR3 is TGTGCCAGCAGCGTAGCTGGGGCTAGCGGGAATTCCTACGAGCAGTACTTC.